A single TCR beta chain is shown here with its context. This sample is part of a study of blood T cell repertoires in COVID-19. Across the whole study: Material from acute and convalescent COVID-19 was sourced from the United States, Italy and Spain. PBMCs, B-cell-depleted T cells, or T cells were the source of the cDNA or gDNA that made up the material.

Two negative PCRs, clearance, or symptom resolution had been documented for recovered Cohort 3 donors. The repertoire was sequenced with immunoSEQ multiplex PCR; TCRdb's copy has only in-frame clones and lacks some. The table has a few hundred thousand clones, about 81% seen once. The CDR3 spans 15 residues. Trimming took 5 bases from V and 5 from J, leaving 18 bases between them. Germline V gives CDR1 SGHTA, CDR2 FQGTGA. The chain is built from TRBV7-3 and TRBJ2-5, with D possibly being TRBD2 (6 bases). This TCR came from a man in his forties who had recovered from COVID-19. Specimen: PBMCs or T cells enriched from blood (not recorded which). This CDR3 is CASSRSRGIWETQYF. CDR3 coding DNA: TGTGCCAGCAGCCGTAGCCGGGGGATCTGGGAGACCCAGTACTTC.